The 9 T cell receptor beta chains below were found in one sample sequenced in a study of cytomegalovirus exposure and HLA in healthy donors (dated by TCRdb to 2015 to 2018). Libraries were built with the immunoSEQ multiplex PCR assay. For the multiplex PCR, a mixture combining 60 forward primers for TCR Vbeta segments and 13 reverse primers for TCR Jbeta segments was used. This is the immuneACCESS table as TCRdb keeps it, with only in-frame sequences that have V and J called. A part of the clones is gone; compared with another copy, unresolved V genes explain less than half, and the rest is unexplained. Per the sample table, the count is about 79,000 clones. The ten most abundant clones make up approximately 4.2% of the sample. Specimen: PBMCs. The receptors derive from a man aged 25 to 45 in good health and CMV-seronegative.

The chain recombines TRBV4-2 with TRBJ2-3, with TRBD2 matching over 8 bases. CDR1 LGHNA and CDR2 YNFKEQ come from the germline V gene. This CDR3 is built from 15 residues. The V and J ends lost 3 bases and 4 bases, in that order; junction bases with no gene match: 6. CDR3 residues: CASSQRGEVADTQYF. The CDR3 bases are TGTGCCAGCAGCCAGCGGGGGGAGGTTGCAGATACGCAGTATTTT.

On this clone itself: The sample holds other DNA sequences that translate to the same CDR3. This chain connects TRBV29-1 to TRBJ2-7; 7 nucleotides agree with TRBD1. The trim removed 0 bases at V and 6 bases at J, leaving 17 bases unmatched. CDR1 is SQVTM and CDR2 is ANQGSEA in the germline V gene. The CDR3 is 17 amino acids. CDR3 sequence: CSVEDQRGQRPFREQYF. The CDR3 region has the DNA TGCAGCGTTGAAGATCAGAGGGGGCAGCGACCTTTCCGCGAGCAGTACTTC.

The rearrangement links TRBV7-3 to TRBJ2-2; 8 bases are a match to TRBD1. Germline CDR1 SGHTA, CDR2 FQGTGA. V gave up 5 bases and J gave up 3 bases; unmatched junction bases: 11. This CDR3 spans 17 amino acids. DNA for the CDR3: TGTGCCAGCAGCCTGACTCGACGGGACAGGTACACCGGGGAGCTGTTTTTT. Its translation is CASSLTRRDRYTGELFF.

This sequence joins TRBV9 and TRBJ1-2; no definite D call. Germline V gene sequence: CDR1 SGDLS, CDR2 YYNGEE. The CDR3 is 13 amino acids. Deletions cut 0 bases from V and 3 bases from J, with 6 bases between. DNA of the CDR3: TGTGCCAGCAGCGTAGAACCAGACTATGGCTACACCTTC. This codes for CASSVEPDYGYTF.

The chain uses TRBV28 and TRBJ1-6; D uncertain. This CDR3 spans 15 amino acids. Germline V CDR1 and CDR2: MDHEN, SYDVKM. Trimming took off 4 bases at V and 8 bases at J, with 15 bases between the two ends. The CDR3 loop is CASSSPGGSDSPLHF. The DNA for the CDR3 is TGTGCCAGCAGTTCCCCAGGAGGGAGTGATTCACCCCTCCACTTT. Using reference TRBV28 and TRBJ1-6 for the parts outside the CDR3, the full variable domain is DVKVTQSSRYLVKRTGEKVFLECVQDMDHENMFWYRQDPGLGLRLIYFSYDVKMKEKGDIPEGYSVSREKKERFSLILESASTNQTSMYLCASSSPGGSDSPLHFGNGTRLTVT.

The gene calls are TRBV11-2 and TRBJ2-1; TRBD1 matches at 8 bases. Germline CDR1 SGHAT, CDR2 FQNNGV. This CDR3 contains 13 residues. V gave up 5 bases and J gave up 4 bases; unmatched junction bases: 1. CDR3: CASSRDRYNEQFF. The CDR3, as DNA: TGTGCCAGCAGCAGGGACAGGTACAATGAGCAGTTCTTC.

The rearrangement uses TRBV7-8 and TRBJ1-2; D is unclear. This CDR3 is 17 amino acids long. CDR1 SGHVS and CDR2 FQNEAQ come from the germline V gene. With 1 base removed from V and 4 bases from J, the gap between germline ends came to 19 bases. CDR3 DNA: TGTGCCAGCAGCTTAGATTCCCACCCTCGTTCGGTCTATGGCTACACCTTC. Encoded protein: CASSLDSHPRSVYGYTF. Variable domain in full (rest from reference TRBV7-8 and TRBJ1-2): GAGVSQSPRYKVAKRGQDVALRCDPISGHVSLFWYQQALGQGPEFLTYFQNEAQLDKSGLPSDRFFAERPEGSVSTLKIQRTQQEDSAVYLCASSLDSHPRSVYGYTFGSGTRLTVV.

As concerns this clone: An end of the junction differs from the germline gene, which may be a read error. CDR3 sequence: CASSLWGGPAYEQYF. CDR3 DNA sequence: TGTGCTAGCAGCTTATGGGGGGGGCCTGCCTACGAGCAGTACTTC. The V call is TRBV7-7, the J call TRBJ2-7; the D gene is possibly TRBD2 (7 bases). This CDR3 is 15 amino acids long. CDR1 is SSHAT, CDR2 FNYEAQ, per germline (reference sequence).

The chain is built from TRBV9 and TRBJ2-1, with D possibly matching TRBD2 (5 bases). The length of the CDR3 is 14 residues. Germline CDR1 reads SGDLS; CDR2 reads YYNGEE. Trimming took 2 bases from V and 8 from J, leaving 14 bases between them. The DNA of the CDR3 is TGTGCCAGCAGCGTCGGTCCTAGCACCGATGAGCAGTTCTTC. It is translated as CASSVGPSTDEQFF.